This record covers a single TCR beta chain. TCRdb re-called the 5' RACE reads and catalogs CDR3 proteins one per entry, DNA excluded. This listing includes 200,000 to 300,000 distinct CDR3 sequences. This entry belongs to a study of T cells expressing NK-cell markers. From germline, CDR1 is MNHEY and CDR2 SVGAGI. This CDR3 is 16 amino acids long. The sample comprised blood T cells: a sorted CD56 or NKG2C T cell subset, CD4+ or CD8+ T cells, or bulk PBMC T cells (not recorded which). The chain carries TRBV6-5 and TRBJ1-6; absent DNA, TCRdb's TRBD1 call cannot be checked. The TCR originated in a man between 18 and 29 years old in good health. CDR3 protein: CASSYVGGRGNSPLHF.